A selection of T cell receptor beta chains follows, all from one sample in a study of blood T cell repertoires in COVID-19. Here immunoSEQ multiplex PCR was the method, and the copy in TCRdb shows in-frame clones only, minus some. The table records 150,000 or so clones, 88% of them present only once. The sequencing sample was made of PBMCs or T cells enriched from blood (not recorded which). Receptors were obtained from a woman under 40 with acute COVID-19. Each CDR3 is given with its conserved first and last residue. The order of the fields is clone size, V gene, D gene, J gene, CDR3 protein, CDR3 DNA. A D gene is named only where the DNA matches it firmly. Clone size is stated in some rows and not others, as once, few, many or a class when expanded.

clone size: many
V gene: TRBV6-1
D gene: NA
J gene: TRBJ2-1
CDR3 protein: CASSEASTSYNEQFF
CDR3 DNA: TGTGCCAGCAGTGAAGCGAGTACCTCCTACAATGAGCAGTTCTTC

clone size: NA
V gene: TRBV18
D gene: TRBD1
J gene: TRBJ1-6
CDR3 protein: CASSPGQATNSPLHF
CDR3 DNA: TGTGCCAGCTCACCGGGACAGGCGACTAATTCACCCCTCCACTTT

clone size: NA
V gene: TRBV13
D gene: TRBD1
J gene: TRBJ1-4
CDR3 protein: CASSQDREGLSEKLFF
CDR3 DNA: TGTGCCAGCAGCCAGGACAGGGAGGGGCTGAGCGAAAAACTGTTTTTT

clone size: NA
V gene: TRBV4-3
D gene: NA
J gene: TRBJ1-1
CDR3 protein: CASSQVWGGDTEAFF
CDR3 DNA: TGCGCCAGCAGCCAAGTGTGGGGGGGGGACACTGAAGCTTTCTTT

clone size: few
V gene: TRBV28
D gene: NA
J gene: TRBJ2-6
CDR3 protein: CASSTQGSMGGANVLTF
CDR3 DNA: TGTGCCAGCAGTACCCAGGGTAGTATGGGTGGGGCCAACGTCCTGACTTTC

clone size: NA
V gene: TRBV7-2
D gene: NA
J gene: TRBJ2-1
CDR3 protein: CASSSVGTNEQFF
CDR3 DNA: TGTGCCAGCAGCTCGGTGGGCACAAATGAGCAGTTCTTC

clone size: NA
V gene: TRBV2
D gene: TRBD2
J gene: TRBJ2-1
CDR3 protein: CASTLRGLLLYNEQFF
CDR3 DNA: TGTGCCAGCACCTTGAGGGGACTACTCCTTTACAATGAGCAGTTCTTC

clone size: NA
V gene: TRBV29-1
D gene: TRBD2
J gene: TRBJ2-1
CDR3 protein: CSVESPLSGVSYNEQFF
CDR3 DNA: TGCAGCGTTGAATCCCCCCTAAGCGGGGTCTCCTACAATGAGCAGTTCTTC

clone size: NA
V gene: TRBV5-1
D gene: TRBD2
J gene: TRBJ2-1
CDR3 protein: CASSSLGLAGGSEQFF
CDR3 DNA: TGCGCCAGCAGCTCCTTAGGACTAGCGGGAGGGAGCGAGCAGTTCTTC

clone size: NA
V gene: TRBV15
D gene: TRBD2
J gene: TRBJ2-1
CDR3 protein: CATSRGLGEGYNEQFF
CDR3 DNA: TGTGCCACCAGCAGAGGATTGGGGGAGGGCTACAATGAGCAGTTCTTC

clone size: NA
V gene: TRBV19
D gene: TRBD2
J gene: TRBJ2-1
CDR3 protein: CASSTLTSGVVISYNEQFF
CDR3 DNA: TGTGCCAGTAGTACCTTGACTAGCGGGGTTGTTATCTCCTACAATGAGCAGTTCTTC

clone size: NA
V gene: TRBV11-2
D gene: TRBD1
J gene: TRBJ2-7
CDR3 protein: CASSFTGVLYEQYF
CDR3 DNA: TGTGCCAGCAGCTTTACAGGGGTACTTTACGAGCAGTACTTC

clone size: NA
V gene: TRBV4-3
D gene: NA
J gene: TRBJ1-3
CDR3 protein: CASSQDFRGNTIYF
CDR3 DNA: TGCGCCAGCAGCCAAGATTTTCGGGGAAACACCATATATTTT

clone size: NA
V gene: TRBV28
D gene: NA
J gene: TRBJ1-1
CDR3 protein: CASSSTVAGNTEAFF
CDR3 DNA: TGTGCCAGCAGCTCGACCGTGGCAGGGAACACTGAAGCTTTCTTT

clone size: few
V gene: TRBV9
D gene: NA
J gene: TRBJ2-1
CDR3 protein: CASSTADRYNEQFF
CDR3 DNA: TGTGCCAGCAGCACGGCGGACAGATACAATGAGCAGTTCTTC

clone size: few
V gene: TRBV3-1/TRBV3-2
D gene: TRBD1
J gene: TRBJ2-1
CDR3 protein: CASKQGAEQFF
CDR3 DNA: TGTGCCAGCAAGCAGGGGGCTGAGCAGTTCTTC

clone size: NA
V gene: TRBV4-3
D gene: NA
J gene: TRBJ2-4
CDR3 protein: CASSQVWGDSKAKNIQYF
CDR3 DNA: TGCGCCAGCAGCCAAGTGTGGGGGGACAGCAAAGCCAAAAACATTCAGTACTTC

clone size: NA
V gene: TRBV3-1/TRBV3-2
D gene: NA
J gene: TRBJ2-1
CDR3 protein: CASSPMGSSYNEQFF
CDR3 DNA: TGTGCCAGCAGCCCCATGGGGAGCTCCTACAATGAGCAGTTCTTC

clone size: few
V gene: TRBV5-1
D gene: TRBD1
J gene: TRBJ2-7
CDR3 protein: CASSTRQGAYEQYF
CDR3 DNA: TGCGCCAGCAGCACCCGACAGGGTGCCTACGAGCAGTACTTC

clone size: NA
V gene: TRBV27
D gene: NA
J gene: TRBJ1-6
CDR3 protein: CASSLGQINSPLHF
CDR3 DNA: TGTGCCAGCAGTTTAGGTCAGATTAATTCACCCCTCCACTTT

clone size: once
V gene: TRBV28
D gene: TRBD1
J gene: TRBJ1-5
CDR3 protein: CASSASGGNQPQHF
CDR3 DNA: TGTGCCAGCAGTGCCTCAGGGGGGAACCAGCCCCAGCATTTT

clone size: NA
V gene: TRBV9
D gene: NA
J gene: TRBJ1-3
CDR3 protein: CASSVMQGMSGNTIYF
CDR3 DNA: TGTGCCAGCAGCGTAATGCAGGGTATGTCCGGAAACACCATATATTTT

clone size: NA
V gene: TRBV30
D gene: TRBD1
J gene: TRBJ1-4
CDR3 protein: CAWTTLTGNEKLFF
CDR3 DNA: TGTGCCTGGACTACCTTGACAGGGAATGAAAAACTGTTTTTT

clone size: few
V gene: TRBV9
D gene: NA
J gene: TRBJ1-4
CDR3 protein: CASSAYSSTNEKLFF
CDR3 DNA: TGTGCCAGCAGCGCGTACAGTTCAACTAATGAAAAACTGTTTTTT

clone size: NA
V gene: TRBV7-2
D gene: NA
J gene: TRBJ1-3
CDR3 protein: CASNPTGLLLSGNTIYF
CDR3 DNA: TGTGCCAGCAATCCCACAGGGCTACTCCTCTCTGGAAACACCATATATTTT

clone size: NA
V gene: TRBV19
D gene: TRBD2
J gene: TRBJ2-1
CDR3 protein: CASSPSRLAGDNEQFF
CDR3 DNA: TGTGCCAGTAGTCCCAGCAGGCTAGCGGGAGATAATGAGCAGTTCTTC

clone size: NA
V gene: TRBV4-3
D gene: TRBD2
J gene: TRBJ2-6
CDR3 protein: CASSPSFGGLAGVSGANVLTF
CDR3 DNA: TGCGCCAGCAGCCCATCATTTGGCGGGCTAGCGGGAGTGTCTGGGGCCAACGTCCTGACTTTC

clone size: NA
V gene: TRBV4-1
D gene: TRBD2
J gene: TRBJ2-2
CDR3 protein: CASSRTSGLNTGELFF
CDR3 DNA: TGCGCCAGCAGTAGGACTAGCGGGTTGAACACCGGGGAGCTGTTTTTT

clone size: NA
V gene: TRBV18
D gene: TRBD1
J gene: TRBJ2-1
CDR3 protein: CASSPGTGNYNEQFF
CDR3 DNA: TGTGCCAGCTCACCCGGGACAGGAAACTACAATGAGCAGTTCTTC

clone size: NA
V gene: TRBV29-1
D gene: NA
J gene: TRBJ2-3
CDR3 protein: CSHRGADTQYF
CDR3 DNA: TGCAGCCATAGGGGCGCAGATACGCAGTATTTT

clone size: NA
V gene: TRBV21-1
D gene: NA
J gene: TRBJ2-1
CDR3 protein: CASRPTAGLATTYNEQFF
CDR3 DNA: TGTGCCAGCAGACCAACTGCTGGACTAGCGACAACCTACAATGAGCAGTTCTTC

clone size: NA
V gene: TRBV28
D gene: TRBD1
J gene: TRBJ1-4
CDR3 protein: CASSSPGTGGGEKLFF
CDR3 DNA: TGTGCCAGCAGCTCTCCCGGGACAGGGGGGGGTGAAAAACTGTTTTTT

clone size: NA
V gene: TRBV5-4
D gene: TRBD2
J gene: TRBJ2-1
CDR3 protein: CASALTSGGGNEQFF
CDR3 DNA: TGTGCCAGCGCCCTAACTAGCGGGGGGGGCAATGAGCAGTTCTTC

clone size: NA
V gene: TRBV3-1/TRBV3-2
D gene: TRBD2
J gene: TRBJ2-5
CDR3 protein: CASSQEDRAGGGETQYF
CDR3 DNA: TGTGCCAGCAGCCAAGAAGATCGAGCGGGAGGAGGAGAGACCCAGTACTTC

clone size: once
V gene: TRBV18
D gene: TRBD2
J gene: TRBJ2-1
CDR3 protein: CASSPLPGRALNEQFF
CDR3 DNA: TGTGCCAGCTCACCACTTCCCGGGAGGGCCCTCAATGAGCAGTTCTTC

clone size: NA
V gene: TRBV4-3
D gene: NA
J gene: TRBJ2-6
CDR3 protein: CASSRYRGGDSGANVLTF
CDR3 DNA: TGCGCCAGCAGCCGGTATAGAGGCGGGGACTCTGGGGCCAACGTCCTGACTTTC

clone size: NA
V gene: TRBV2
D gene: TRBD1
J gene: TRBJ1-1
CDR3 protein: CASRGTANTEAFF
CDR3 DNA: TGTGCCAGCAGAGGGACAGCGAACACTGAAGCTTTCTTT

clone size: NA
V gene: TRBV7-9
D gene: TRBD1
J gene: TRBJ2-7
CDR3 protein: CASSHPPGTGSDEQYF
CDR3 DNA: TGTGCCAGCAGCCATCCTCCCGGGACAGGGTCGGACGAGCAGTACTTC

clone size: NA
V gene: TRBV7-2
D gene: TRBD2
J gene: TRBJ2-7
CDR3 protein: CASSLLAGVYEQYF
CDR3 DNA: TGTGCCAGCAGCTTGCTAGCGGGAGTCTACGAGCAGTACTTC

clone size: once
V gene: TRBV4-3
D gene: TRBD2
J gene: TRBJ2-1
CDR3 protein: CASSPGSLVAGGRSYNEQFF
CDR3 DNA: TGCGCCAGCAGTCCCGGGTCCTTGGTAGCGGGAGGCCGCTCCTACAATGAGCAGTTCTTC

clone size: NA
V gene: TRBV28
D gene: TRBD1
J gene: TRBJ1-2
CDR3 protein: CASSITSGTGIGYTF
CDR3 DNA: TGTGCCAGCAGTATAACCTCCGGGACAGGGATCGGCTACACCTTC

clone size: once
V gene: TRBV27
D gene: NA
J gene: TRBJ1-1
CDR3 protein: CASRYQREHTEAFF
CDR3 DNA: TGTGCCAGCAGGTATCAGAGGGAACACACTGAAGCTTTCTTT

clone size: NA
V gene: TRBV9
D gene: NA
J gene: TRBJ1-2
CDR3 protein: CASSVDEHDGYTF
CDR3 DNA: TGTGCCAGCAGCGTAGACGAACACGATGGCTACACCTTC

clone size: NA
V gene: TRBV11-2
D gene: TRBD2
J gene: TRBJ2-7
CDR3 protein: CASSAPGLPYEQYF
CDR3 DNA: TGTGCCAGCAGCGCACCGGGACTACCCTACGAGCAGTACTTC

clone size: NA
V gene: TRBV4-3
D gene: NA
J gene: TRBJ2-2
CDR3 protein: CASSQENGGAGELFF
CDR3 DNA: TGCGCCAGCAGCCAGGAGAACGGGGGTGCCGGGGAGCTGTTTTTT

clone size: once
V gene: TRBV6-5
D gene: NA
J gene: TRBJ1-5
CDR3 protein: CASDTGDNQPQHF
CDR3 DNA: TGTGCCAGCGATACAGGAGACAATCAGCCCCAGCATTTT

clone size: NA
V gene: TRBV29-1
D gene: TRBD2
J gene: TRBJ2-5
CDR3 protein: CSSISGGETQYF
CDR3 DNA: TGCAGCTCAATCTCCGGGGGGGAGACCCAGTACTTC

clone size: NA
V gene: TRBV28
D gene: TRBD2
J gene: TRBJ2-5
CDR3 protein: CASSARLTSGVETQYF
CDR3 DNA: TGTGCCAGCAGCGCCCGTCTCACTAGCGGGGTGGAGACCCAGTACTTC

clone size: NA
V gene: TRBV30
D gene: NA
J gene: TRBJ1-3
CDR3 protein: CACLPGPGSGNTIYF
CDR3 DNA: TGTGCCTGCCTCCCTGGGCCCGGCTCTGGAAACACCATATATTTT

clone size: NA
V gene: TRBV28
D gene: NA
J gene: TRBJ1-4
CDR3 protein: CASRLRGSRTTNEKLFF
CDR3 DNA: TGTGCCAGCAGACTAAGAGGCAGTAGGACAACTAATGAAAAACTGTTTTTT

clone size: NA
V gene: TRBV10-1
D gene: TRBD2
J gene: TRBJ2-7
CDR3 protein: CASSGSSGSYEQYF
CDR3 DNA: TGCGCCAGCAGTGGTAGTAGCGGGAGCTACGAGCAGTACTTC